The sequence of this T cell receptor (beta chain) was determined in a study of T cell changes during pregnancy in multiple sclerosis. There are 14 residues in the CDR3. CDR1 ENHRY and CDR2 SYGVKD come from the germline V gene. Trimming took 3 bases from V and 3 from J, leaving 8 bases between them. Sequencing used immunoSEQ multiplex PCR; TCRdb keeps in-frame clones, though not all of them. The sample records more than 50,000 clones, 70% to 90% being singletons. The receptor was isolated from a female donor with multiple sclerosis, enrolled in a pregnancy study. The J gene is TRBJ2-2, the V gene TRBV10-3, with D possibly being TRBD2 (6 bases). The specimen comprised peripheral blood, sampled in the first trimester of pregnancy. The CDR3 region is CAISDWGDTGELFF. The CDR3 DNA reads TGTGCCATCAGTGACTGGGGGGACACCGGGGAGCTGTTTTTT.